The clone carrying this T cell receptor beta chain was found a few times. The antigen remains undetermined. The source of the sample is a study of blood T cells in healthy people across ages. Primers used in a second PCR of about 7 to 12 cycles were a sample-barcoded 5' primer and a J-beta primer mix. Each cDNA was tagged by a template-switch adaptor containing 12 random nucleotides. TCRdb independently ran MiXCR on the 5' RACE reads; one entry per CDR3 protein. The profile covers about 1.4 million distinct CDR3 sequences, with approximately 59% appearing a single time and over 5% taken by the ten largest. With 0 bases clipped from V and 3 bases from J, the junction kept 5 bases outside the gene matches. The CDR3 covers 17 residues. Germline CDR1 reads SGHDT; CDR2 reads YYEEEE. Each of the donors had approximately 10 milliliters of peripheral blood drawn into EDTA-treated Vacutainer tubes. The study, taken as a whole, reports: Long-lived donors carried more naive CD4+ cells and greater diversity than aged donors. One million T cells yielded diversity estimates that were considered underestimates.

Sequenced input: blood. V usage is TRBV5-6 and J usage is TRBJ2-1, with 11 bases that match TRBD2. The origin of this receptor is a man younger than 35 in good health. The CDR3 coding sequence is TGTGCCAGCAGCTTGGGTAGCGGGGGGGCGTTCTACAATGAGCAGTTCTTC. Protein: CASSLGSGGAFYNEQFF.